The next 24 T cell receptor beta chains were all read from a single sample in a study of cytomegalovirus exposure and HLA in healthy donors. 13 Jbeta primers and 60 Vbeta primers were used for the PCR. TCRdb keeps only in-frame clones here, not all; method: immunoSEQ multiplex PCR. The sample contains roughly 190,000 clones, 80% to 85% of which appear only once. The sequenced sample consisted of PBMCs. Receptor source: a woman between 18 and 29 years old in good health and CMV-seronegative.

A note on this clone: The CDR3 carries no conserved terminal phenylalanine or tryptophan, so it likely arises from a read error. The rearrangement joins TRBV13 to TRBJ2-3, with 8 bases matching TRBD2. Germline CDR1 reads PRHDT; CDR2 reads FYEKMQ (reference sequence). The CDR3 is 16 residues long. V shed 2 bases and J 2 bases; nucleotides not matched to a gene: 6. CDR3 sequence reads: CASSLNPTSATDTQYL. The CDR3 DNA follows: TGTGCCAGCAGCTTAAACCCGACTAGCGCCACAGATACGCAGTATCTT.

This chain uses TRBV27 with TRBJ1-2, with a possible D match to TRBD1 (5 bases). Trimming cost V 5 bases and J 0 bases, with 10 bases left between them. Germline V gives CDR1 MNHEY, CDR2 SMNVEV (reference sequence). This CDR3 has 14 amino acids. The CDR3 coding sequence is TGTGCCAGCAGTAACAGGATTACTAACTATGGCTACACCTTC. It translates to CASSNRITNYGYTF.

The gene calls are TRBV4-3 and TRBJ2-3, with D possibly being TRBD2 (7 bases). This CDR3 has 17 residues. Germline lookup yields CDR1 LGHNA and CDR2 YSLEER. The V end lost 0 bases, the J end lost 1 base, and 14 bases lay between the germline ends. The CDR3 protein is CASSQDPAGARTDTQYF. The CDR3 DNA is TGCGCCAGCAGCCAAGATCCCGCGGGGGCCCGCACAGATACGCAGTATTTT.

V and J are TRBV11-3 and TRBJ2-3; D is uncertain. CDR1 and CDR2 from the germline V gene are SGHNT and YENEEA. V dropped 1 base and J dropped 2 bases, with 4 bases sitting between them. The CDR3 is 13 residues long. The CDR3 sequence: CASSLAVTDTQYF. For the CDR3, the DNA is TGTGCCAGCAGCTTAGCCGTCACAGATACGCAGTATTTT.

This clone appeared a single time. The chain uses TRBV28 and TRBJ2-2, with D uncertain. Germline loops: CDR1 MDHEN, CDR2 SYDVKM. The CDR3 runs 12 residues. Deletions cut 3 bases from V and 3 bases from J, with 2 bases between. CDR3 in DNA: TGTGCCAGCAGTTTCTACACCGGGGAGCTGTTTTTT. Translated, it gives CASSFYTGELFF.

This clone was detected once. This same CDR3 is encoded by further DNA sequences in the sample. This sequence joins TRBV6-5 and TRBJ1-2; tentative D call: TRBD1 (6 bases). The CDR3 is 16 amino acids. The germline CDR1 and CDR2 sequences are MNHEY and SVGAGI. Deletions cut 4 bases from V and 8 bases from J, with 23 bases between. The CDR3 DNA sequence: TGTGCCAGCAGTTCGACCCCGGACAGACGGGGAGTGGGCTACACCTTC. This translates into CASSSTPDRRGVGYTF.

This sequence joins TRBV4-2 and TRBJ2-7; 11 bases line up with TRBD2. With V trimmed by 5 bases and J by 2 bases, 5 bases remained unmatched. Germline V CDR1 and CDR2: LGHNA, YNFKEQ. This CDR3 has 15 residues. The CDR3 nucleotides read TGTGCCAGCAGCGTGGAGGGACTAGCGGCCTACGAGCAGTACTTC. Translation gives CASSVEGLAAYEQYF.

This chain joins TRBV6-5 and TRBJ2-1; 7 bases are shared with TRBD2. V lost 0 bases, J lost 4 bases, and 6 bases stayed unmatched. The CDR3 has 16 residues. CDR1 and CDR2 from the germline V gene are MNHEY and SVGAGI. CDR3 sequence: CASSYSYAGEYNEQFF. In nucleotides, the CDR3 is TGTGCCAGCAGTTACTCTTATGCGGGAGAGTACAATGAGCAGTTCTTC.

The V and J genes are TRBV27 and TRBJ2-7; a weak D match, TRBD1 (5 bases). This CDR3 is built from 14 residues. Trimming pared 4 bases from V and 0 bases from J, leaving 10 bases between. Germline CDR1 is MNHEY and CDR2 is SMNVEV (reference sequence). The CDR3 sequence: CASSWQGSSYEQYF. The CDR3 region has the DNA TGTGCCAGCAGTTGGCAGGGCTCCTCCTACGAGCAGTACTTC.

The table lists this clone with a few counts. CDR3 DNA sequence: TGTGCCAGCAGCGGCAGGTCCTACAATGAGCAGTTCTTC. Encoded protein: CASSGRSYNEQFF. This chain links TRBV5-6 with TRBJ2-1; D uncertain. Germline values: CDR1 SGHDT, CDR2 YYEEEE. This CDR3 spans 13 amino acids. Trimming removed 4 bases at V and 1 base at J, with 6 bases between.

V gene TRBV6-1 combines with J gene TRBJ1-5; weak D call: TRBD1 (5 bases). In germline, CDR1 is MNHNS, CDR2 SASEGT. Trimming pared 5 bases from V and 7 bases from J, leaving 15 bases between. The CDR3 totals 14 residues. CDR3 coding DNA: TGTGCCAGCAGTAAGAGCCGGGGGGGACAGCCCCAGCATTTT. It encodes CASSKSRGGQPQHF.

This chain uses TRBV5-4 with TRBJ1-2; 10 bases are shared with TRBD1. With 4 bases clipped from V and 4 bases from J, the junction kept 4 bases outside the gene matches. From germline, CDR1 is SGHNT and CDR2 YYREEE (reference sequence). The CDR3 contains 14 residues. The DNA of the CDR3 is TGTGCCAGCAGCCGGACAGGGGGGCTCTATGGCTACACCTTC. This sequence encodes CASSRTGGLYGYTF.

V gene TRBV6-6 combines with J gene TRBJ2-1; D might be TRBD2 (6 bases). Germline CDR1 MNHNY, CDR2 SVGAGI (reference sequence). The CDR3 consists of 16 residues. V lost 6 bases and J lost 6, with 21 bases in between. CDR3 region: CASSSTRDLTGNEQFF. The DNA for the CDR3 is TGTGCCAGCAGCTCAACCCGGGACTTGACGGGCAATGAGCAGTTCTTC.

This clone was seen a single time. CDR3 in amino acids: CASTPPGGAKNIQYF. The CDR3, as DNA: TGTGCCAGCACCCCTCCGGGCGGGGCCAAAAACATTCAGTACTTC. The chain is built from TRBV6-5 and TRBJ2-4; a possible D gene is TRBD2 (5 bases). The CDR3 consists of 15 residues. V shed 7 bases and J shed 1 base, with 14 bases lying between them. Germline-derived CDR1 and CDR2 are MNHEY and SVGAGI.

By its share, this clone is medium-sized (0.01 to 0.1%). The chain joins TRBV5-4 to TRBJ2-7; 13 positions agree with TRBD2. The CDR3 covers 16 residues. Looked up from germline, CDR1 is SGHNT and CDR2 is YYREEE (reference sequence). After removal of 5 bases from V and 7 bases from J, the junction contained 12 bases not matched to a gene. As DNA, the CDR3 is TGTGCCAGCAGTACTGGGACTAGCGGGACTCCGAGGGAGCAGTACTTC. Translating it yields CASSTGTSGTPREQYF.

This clone was counted at least ten times. The chain links TRBV7-2 to TRBJ2-4; 10 bases match TRBD1. Germline CDR1 and CDR2: SGHTA and FQGNSA. Trimming took 5 bases from V and 5 from J; bases not matched to a gene: 6. The CDR3 is 15 residues long. In DNA, the CDR3 is TGTGCCAGCAGCAGACCCGGGACAGGGGAAAACATTCAGTACTTC. It translates to CASSRPGTGENIQYF.

The chain carries TRBV30 and TRBJ2-7, with D maybe TRBD2 (6 bases). Trimming took 4 bases from V and 2 from J, leaving 21 bases between them. CDR1 is GTSNPN and CDR2 is SVGIG in the germline V gene (reference sequence). The CDR3 has 16 residues. The chain's CDR3 is CAWNKPGLPVPYEQYF. The CDR3 DNA is TGTGCCTGGAACAAACCGGGACTCCCTGTTCCCTACGAGCAGTACTTC.

The chain recombines TRBV4-3 with TRBJ2-5, with TRBD2 identical over 10 bases. The CDR3 runs 16 residues. Germline V gene lookup returns CDR1 LGHNA and CDR2 YSLEER. With V trimmed by 0 bases and J by 5 bases, 6 bases remained unmatched. The CDR3 nucleotides are TGCGCCAGCAGCCAAGAATGGCTAGCGGGAGTGGAGACCCAGTACTTC. Protein sequence: CASSQEWLAGVETQYF.

The rearrangement uses TRBV19 and TRBJ2-3, with 7 positions matching TRBD2. The CDR3 runs to 14 residues. Germline CDR1 is LNHDA and CDR2 is SQIVND (reference sequence). With 7 bases clipped from V and 3 bases from J, the junction kept 7 bases outside the gene matches. The CDR3 is CASKVPGRTDTQYF. The CDR3 region has the DNA TGTGCCAGTAAAGTCCCCGGGAGGACAGATACGCAGTATTTT.

The rearrangement links TRBV29-1 to TRBJ2-5; 9 bases map to TRBD2. The J call may be incorrect, as the DNA end agrees better with TRBJ2-7. There are 13 residues in the CDR3. Germline-derived CDR1 and CDR2 are SQVTM and ANQGSEA. The chain's CDR3 is CSVRAGGPNEQYF. Here the CDR3 DNA reads TGCAGCGTTCGGGCGGGAGGGCCCAACGAGCAGTACTTC.

This chain joins TRBV23-1 and TRBJ2-1; 8 bases map to TRBD2. TRBV23-1 is sorted into the ORF group, with uncertain function. The CDR3 totals 18 residues. V lost 0 bases, J lost 5 bases, and 12 bases stayed unmatched. The CDR3 reads CASSQSPVSSGRNNEQFF. The CDR3 DNA reads TGCGCCAGCAGTCAATCCCCCGTGTCCAGCGGGAGAAACAATGAGCAGTTCTTC.

The genes are TRBV30 and TRBJ1-2; 9 bases line up with TRBD1. The CDR3 spans 15 residues. The germline V gene encodes CDR1 GTSNPN and CDR2 SVGIG (reference sequence). V dropped 5 bases and J dropped 3; count of bases not matched to a gene: 10. DNA for the CDR3: TGTGCCTGGGACGGACAGGGGCGCCGATACTATGGCTACACCTTC. Protein sequence: CAWDGQGRRYYGYTF.

V gene TRBV18 combines with J gene TRBJ1-1, with D perhaps matching TRBD1 (5 bases). The CDR3 covers 15 residues. CDR1 is KGHSH and CDR2 is LQKENI in the germline V gene. V was shortened by 2 bases and J by 4 bases, with 14 bases between the two germline ends. This CDR3 reads CASSPAAGGGTEAFF. The CDR3 DNA sequence: TGTGCCAGCTCACCAGCGGCGGGGGGTGGCACTGAAGCTTTCTTT.

A few counts support this clone. V gene TRBV4-1 combines with J gene TRBJ1-1, with TRBD1 matching over 9 bases. The CDR3 has 16 residues. Germline V gene sequence: CDR1 MGHRA, CDR2 YSYEKL. Losses at the gene ends were 3 bases for V and 13 bases for J; bases not matched to a gene: 18. For the CDR3, the DNA is TGCGCCAGCAGCCAGGGCCCGGGACAGGGCCGGGGATTGGTTTTCTTT. It encodes CASSQGPGQGRGLVFF.